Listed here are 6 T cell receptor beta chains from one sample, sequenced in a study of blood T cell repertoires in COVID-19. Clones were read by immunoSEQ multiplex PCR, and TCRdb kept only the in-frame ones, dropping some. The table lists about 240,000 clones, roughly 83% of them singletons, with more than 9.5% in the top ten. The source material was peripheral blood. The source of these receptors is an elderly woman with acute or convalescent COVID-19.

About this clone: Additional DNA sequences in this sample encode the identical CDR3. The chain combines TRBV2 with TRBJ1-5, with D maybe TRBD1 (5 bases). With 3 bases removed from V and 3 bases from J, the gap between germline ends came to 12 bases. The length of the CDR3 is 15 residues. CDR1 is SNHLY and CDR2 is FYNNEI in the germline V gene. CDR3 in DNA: TGTGCCAGCAGTGAGGGGCAAGGGTCCAATCAGCCCCAGCATTTT. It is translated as CASSEGQGSNQPQHF. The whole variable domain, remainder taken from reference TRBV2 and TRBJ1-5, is EPEVTQTPSHQVTQMGQEVILRCVPISNHLYFYWYRQILGQKVEFLVSFYNNEISEKSEIFDDQFSVERPDGSNFTLKIRSTKLEDSAMYFCASSEGQGSNQPQHFGDGTRLSIL.

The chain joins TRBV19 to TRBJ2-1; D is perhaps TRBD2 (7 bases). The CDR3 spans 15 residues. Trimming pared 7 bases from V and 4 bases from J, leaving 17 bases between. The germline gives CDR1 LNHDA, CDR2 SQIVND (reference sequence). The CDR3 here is CASTLRGGSYNEQFF. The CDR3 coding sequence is TGTGCCAGTACCCTCCGCGGGGGCTCGTACAATGAGCAGTTCTTC.

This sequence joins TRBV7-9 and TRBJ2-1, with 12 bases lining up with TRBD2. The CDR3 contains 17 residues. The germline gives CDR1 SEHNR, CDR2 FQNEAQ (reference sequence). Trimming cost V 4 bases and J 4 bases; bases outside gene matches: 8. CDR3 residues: CASSSQWTSGEYNEQFF. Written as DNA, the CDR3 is TGTGCCAGCAGCTCTCAGTGGACTAGCGGGGAGTACAATGAGCAGTTCTTC.

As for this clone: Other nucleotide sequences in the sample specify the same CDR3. CDR3 sequence reads: CASSPPAGGTEAFF. In nucleotides, the CDR3 is TGTGCCAGCTCACCACCGGCGGGAGGAACTGAAGCTTTCTTT. V is TRBV18 and J is TRBJ1-1; the D is unclear. V was clipped by 0 bases and J by 5 bases, with 10 bases between them. The CDR3 covers 14 residues. Germline values: CDR1 KGHSH, CDR2 LQKENI.

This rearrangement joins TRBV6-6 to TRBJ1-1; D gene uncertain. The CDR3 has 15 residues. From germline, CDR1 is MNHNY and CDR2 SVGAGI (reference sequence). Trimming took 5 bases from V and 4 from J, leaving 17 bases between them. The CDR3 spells CASSKPILTGTEAFF. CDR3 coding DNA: TGTGCCAGCAGTAAACCCATTCTCACGGGCACTGAAGCTTTCTTT.

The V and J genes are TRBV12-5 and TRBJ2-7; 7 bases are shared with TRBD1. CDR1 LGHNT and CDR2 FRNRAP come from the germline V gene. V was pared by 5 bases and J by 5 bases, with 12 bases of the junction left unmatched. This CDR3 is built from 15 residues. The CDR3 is CASGPNSDREHEQYF. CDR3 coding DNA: TGTGCTAGTGGTCCCAACTCAGACAGGGAGCACGAGCAGTACTTC.